The 23 T cell receptor beta chains in this list originate from one sample, sequenced in a study of shared clonotypes between healthy human individuals (dated by TCRdb to about 2020). Receptors were amplified or captured by the immunoSEQ multiplex PCR assay. TCRdb provides this immuneACCESS table in a form limited to in-frame rearrangements. Some clones are lacking; in checked studies, under half of them reflect an unresolved V gene, and why the rest are absent is not known. The sample profile shows around 720,000 clones; 55% to 85% of them were found once. Together, the top ten hold 1.5% to 2% of the sample. Material for sequencing was memory CD4+ T cells sorted from blood. The cell subset or site label for this specimen denotes: CD45RA-negative fraction. Receptors were obtained from a woman in her twenties or thirties in good health.

The CDR3, as DNA: TGCGCCAGCAGCTTGGTGCAGGGGATAAACGAGCAGTACTTC. It is translated as CASSLVQGINEQYF. The chain couples TRBV5-1 to TRBJ2-7; a weak D match, TRBD1 (6 bases). The CDR3 spans 14 residues. Trimming shortened V by 0 bases and J by 5 bases, and 12 bases separated the two germline ends. Germline lookup yields CDR1 SGHRS and CDR2 YFSETQ.

This clone was detected once. V is TRBV11-2 and J is TRBJ2-5, with TRBD1 matching over 7 bases. V shed 5 bases, J shed 5 bases, and the junction held 8 bases outside the gene matches. The CDR3 consists of 14 residues. Germline assignment: CDR1 SGHAT and CDR2 FQNNGV. The CDR3 nucleotides read TGTGCCAGCAGCGTACGACAGGGTCAGGAGACCCAGTACTTC. Its protein is CASSVRQGQETQYF.

V and J are TRBV28 and TRBJ1-4, with D tentatively TRBD1 (6 bases). Germline V gene sequence: CDR1 MDHEN, CDR2 SYDVKM. V was clipped by 3 bases and J by 5 bases, with 10 bases between them. CDR3 length: 14 residues. Written as DNA, the CDR3 is TGTGCCAGCAGTTTGGGACAAACCAATGAAAAACTGTTTTTT. This codes for CASSLGQTNEKLFF.

This clone has at least ten counts. This rearrangement joins TRBV25-1 to TRBJ1-4; a possible D gene is TRBD1 (6 bases). The V gene lost 6 bases and the J gene lost 4 bases, with 12 bases spanning the gap. This CDR3 contains 14 residues. CDR1 MGHDK and CDR2 SYGVNS come from the germline V gene. The CDR3 protein is CASSPQGINEKLFF. The CDR3 DNA reads as TGTGCCAGCAGCCCACAGGGAATTAATGAAAAACTGTTTTTT.

The J gene is TRBJ1-2, the V gene TRBV21-1. TRBV21-1 is tagged as a pseudogene. The CDR3 spans 15 residues. This chain's CDR3 is CASSNGTKGGYGYTF. The CDR3 DNA sequence: TGTGCCAGCAGCAACGGCACGAAAGGCGGCTATGGCTACACCTTC.

This clone was seen repeatedly, ten times or more. CDR3 amino acids: CASSAGDAQPQHF. CDR3 in DNA: TGTGCCAGCAGTGCAGGGGATGCTCAGCCCCAGCATTTT. The chain employs TRBV6-4 and TRBJ1-5, with D possibly TRBD1 on 6 matching bases. V lost 4 bases and J lost 6, with 10 bases in between. This CDR3 region has 13 residues. The germline V gene encodes CDR1 MRHNA and CDR2 SNTAGT.

The chain couples TRBV7-8 to TRBJ1-4; D may be TRBD1 (6 bases). CDR3 length: 17 amino acids. Germline V gives CDR1 SGHVS, CDR2 FQNEAQ. With 5 bases removed from V and 10 bases from J, the gap between germline ends came to 26 bases. The CDR3 DNA is TGTGCCAGCAGCCCCCCGTTGAGGGACACGACCCGGGGAAAACTGTTTTTT. It is translated as CASSPPLRDTTRGKLFF.

This clone has only one observation. Here the CDR3 DNA reads TGTGCCAGCAGTCCAGAGCAGTTCTTC. Translated: CASSPEQFF. This chain links TRBV3-1 (or the pseudogene TRBV3-2) with TRBJ2-1; no firm D call. Trimming took off 6 bases at V and 10 bases at J, with 4 bases between the two ends. The CDR3 loop spans 9 amino acids. In germline, CDR1 is LGHDT, CDR2 YNNKEL (reference sequence).

About this clone: The sample contains more than one DNA sequence encoding this CDR3. The J gene is TRBJ2-2, the V gene TRBV11-2; the D is unclear. The CDR3 runs 12 residues. Trimming stripped 3 bases from V and 6 bases from J, with 5 bases between. Germline V gene sequence: CDR1 SGHAT, CDR2 FQNNGV. The CDR3 spells CASSLGPGELFF. Written as DNA, the CDR3 is TGTGCCAGCAGCTTGGGTCCCGGGGAGCTGTTTTTT.

This chain connects TRBV7-2 to TRBJ1-1; D not resolved. CDR3 length: 14 amino acids. Germline V gene lookup returns CDR1 SGHTA and CDR2 FQGNSA. The V end was cut by 4 bases, the J end by 1 base, with 10 bases between. The CDR3 loop reads CASSYSLQNTEAFF. CDR3 bases: TGTGCCAGCAGCTACAGTTTACAGAACACTGAAGCTTTCTTT.

This clone was detected once. The sample has other DNA sequences that encode this CDR3 too. The genes are TRBV5-4 and TRBJ2-6; D remains unclear. The CDR3 runs to 15 residues. Germline lookup yields CDR1 SGHNT and CDR2 YYREEE (reference sequence). Trimming removed 0 bases from V and 4 bases from J, with 8 bases in between. DNA for the CDR3: TGTGCCAGCAGCTTGGGAGGTTCCGGGGCCAACGTCCTGACTTTC. Protein sequence: CASSLGGSGANVLTF.

This chain links TRBV11-3 with TRBJ2-3, with TRBD2 matching over 7 bases. There are 15 residues in the CDR3. J gave up 0 bases and V 5 bases, and 5 bases lay outside the gene matches. Germline CDR1 and CDR2: SGHNT and YENEEA. The CDR3 sequence is CASSLGLSSTDTQYF. In DNA, the CDR3 is TGTGCCAGCAGCCTGGGACTATCGAGCACAGATACGCAGTATTTT.

Concerning this clone: Other DNA sequences from this sample encode an identical CDR3 as well. J is TRBJ1-5 and V is TRBV19; TRBD1 might be the D (5 bases). Germline CDR1 and CDR2: LNHDA and SQIVND (reference sequence). Trimming removed 3 bases at V and 4 bases at J, with 13 bases between. The CDR3 length is 15 residues. In DNA, the CDR3 is TGTGCCAGTAGTATTAGCGGGGGGGGAAATCAGCCCCAGCATTTT. It yields the protein CASSISGGGNQPQHF.

The genes are TRBV18 and TRBJ2-6; D may be TRBD1 or TRBD2 (5 bases each). The length of the CDR3 is 15 residues. The V and J ends lost 6 bases and 6 bases respectively, with 15 bases between them. The germline CDR1 and CDR2 sequences are KGHSH and LQKENI. The CDR3 is CASSPGRDQANVLTF. CDR3 nucleotide sequence: TGTGCCAGCTCTCCGGGACGTGATCAGGCCAACGTCCTGACTTTC.

The sample holds one count of this clone. Its ends do not fully match the called genes, so a read error is possible. The chain joins TRBV5-1 to TRBJ2-5; D remains unclear. CDR1 and CDR2 (germline): SGHRS, YFSETQ. CDR3 length: 14 residues. The CDR3 region has the DNA TGCGCCAGCAGCTCCGACTCCTACCAGGAGACCCAGTACTTC. Its protein is CASSSDSYQETQYF.

A remark on this clone: In the same sample, other DNA sequences code for this CDR3. CDR3 sequence reads: CASSVGVGSTDTQYF. The CDR3 DNA reads TGTGCCAGCAGCGTCGGAGTGGGGAGCACAGATACGCAGTATTTT. The chain links TRBV9 to TRBJ2-3; D remains unclear. CDR1 is SGDLS, CDR2 YYNGEE, per germline. The CDR3 has 15 amino acids. Deletions cut 2 bases from V and 0 bases from J, with 10 bases between.

V gene TRBV5-4 combines with J gene TRBJ1-2, with 9 bases lining up with TRBD1. This CDR3 contains 16 residues. V shed 1 base, J shed 5 bases, and the junction held 9 bases outside the gene matches. The germline V gene encodes CDR1 SGHNT and CDR2 YYREEE (reference sequence). The CDR3 region is CASSLMIDRGIYGYTF. The DNA of the CDR3 is TGTGCCAGCAGCTTGATGATTGACAGGGGGATATATGGCTACACCTTC.

This chain uses TRBV5-1 with TRBJ1-5; D unresolved. Germline V gene lookup returns CDR1 SGHRS and CDR2 YFSETQ. The CDR3 loop spans 13 amino acids. Deletions cut 0 bases from V and 6 bases from J, with 7 bases between. This chain's CDR3 is CASSLDSSQPQHF. CDR3 coding DNA: TGCGCCAGCAGCTTGGATTCCAGTCAGCCCCAGCATTTT.

The CDR3 nucleotides are TGTGCCAGCAGCTTGGGCGGGAGTGGTAATACGCAGTATTTT. It encodes CASSLGGSGNTQYF. The chain couples TRBV5-4 to TRBJ2-3; 7 bases are shared with TRBD2. After removal of 0 bases from V and 7 bases from J, the junction contained 5 bases not matched to a gene. This CDR3 region has 14 residues. In germline, CDR1 is SGHNT, CDR2 YYREEE (reference sequence).

V is TRBV11-2 and J is TRBJ1-6, with a possible D match to TRBD1 (5 bases). Germline CDR1 reads SGHAT; CDR2 reads FQNNGV. There are 14 residues in the CDR3. Trimming took 2 bases from V and 9 from J, leaving 11 bases between them. The CDR3 nucleotides read TGTGCCAGCAGCTTAAGCCAGGGCGGTTCACCCCTCCACTTT. This sequence encodes CASSLSQGGSPLHF.

This CDR3 reads CASSTDRGDRYGYTF. CDR3 DNA: TGTGCCAGCAGTACGGACAGGGGAGATCGCTATGGCTACACCTTC. The chain couples TRBV28 to TRBJ1-2; 9 nucleotides agree with TRBD1. Trimming removed 5 bases from V and 4 bases from J; junction bases left unmatched: 8. The germline V gene has CDR1 MDHEN and CDR2 SYDVKM. The CDR3 covers 15 residues.

Written as DNA, the CDR3 is TGTGCCAGTAGTATGGGCAGTGCTACTATAAACACTGAAGCTTTCTTT. As protein: CASSMGSATINTEAFF. This chain links TRBV19 with TRBJ1-1; the D is unclear. Germline CDR1 and CDR2: LNHDA and SQIVND (reference sequence). V dropped 3 bases and J dropped 2 bases, with 16 bases sitting between them. The CDR3 covers 16 residues.

The rearrangement uses TRBV6-6 and TRBJ1-1, with TRBD1 as a possible D gene (6 bases). Trimming shortened V by 6 bases and J by 1 base, and 12 bases separated the two germline ends. Germline V CDR1 and CDR2: MNHNY, SVGAGI (reference sequence). The CDR3 has 14 residues. CDR3 protein: CASRNQGWNTEAFF. Written as DNA, the CDR3 is TGTGCCAGCAGAAACCAGGGGTGGAACACTGAAGCTTTCTTT.